This TCR beta chain was profiled in a study of T cell responses to AZD1222 COVID-19 vaccine. Study-wide points: Donors skewed white British and female; clonal diversity was possibly underestimated.

The V end was cut by 0 bases, the J end by 6 bases, with 9 bases between. Germline CDR1 reads SNHLY; CDR2 reads FYNNEI. CDR3 length: 14 residues. This clone was seen once. Its target is not known. Profiling relied on immunoSEQ multiplex PCR, and the TCRdb table lists in-frame clones only, not all of them. This sample has 120,000 to 150,000 clones; roughly nine tenths occur once, and the top ten carry roughly 7.5%. The chain combines TRBV2 with TRBJ1-3; D remains unclear. This TCR came from an adult who received the MenACWY meningococcal vaccine as a control. The sample consisted of peripheral blood, taken 28 days after the second dose of the MenACWY control vaccine. The CDR3 loop reads CASSEAEVKNTIYF. The DNA of the CDR3 is TGTGCCAGCAGTGAAGCGGAGGTCAAAAACACCATATATTTT.